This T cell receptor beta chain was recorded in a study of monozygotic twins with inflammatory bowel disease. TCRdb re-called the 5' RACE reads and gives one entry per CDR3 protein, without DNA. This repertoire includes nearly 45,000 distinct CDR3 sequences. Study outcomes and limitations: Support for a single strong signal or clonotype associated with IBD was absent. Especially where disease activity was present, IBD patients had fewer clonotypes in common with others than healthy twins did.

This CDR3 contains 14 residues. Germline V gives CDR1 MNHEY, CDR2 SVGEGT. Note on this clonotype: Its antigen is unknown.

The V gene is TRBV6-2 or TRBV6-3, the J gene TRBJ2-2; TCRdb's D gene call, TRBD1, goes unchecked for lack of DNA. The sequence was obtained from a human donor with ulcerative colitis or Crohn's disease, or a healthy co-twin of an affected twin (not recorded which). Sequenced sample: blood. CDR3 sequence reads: CASSTGKFAGELFF.